This entry describes one TCR beta chain. Its antigen remains unidentified. It has no much larger one-base neighbor in the sample; base qualities were not kept. This sample was included in a study of T cells in localized non-small cell lung cancer (dated by TCRdb to about 2020). Study-wide context: The study analyzed T cell repertoires of a few hundred early-stage NSCLC patients, comparing tumors and uninvolved tumor-adjacent lungs. All 240 or so NSCLC patients in the cohort were treatment-naive and had localized lung tumors that were resected. Of the NSCLC patients, fewer than 150 were male and some 97 were female, and the mean age was approximately 69 years.

At diagnosis, tumor, uninvolved tumor-adjacent lung and peripheral blood were collected and then preserved as a mix of FFPE and fresh-frozen material. For TCR repertoire profiling, the blood samples were analyzed as peripheral blood mononuclear cells. The cysteine opens and the phenylalanine closes a CDR3 of 13 amino acids. The CDR3 DNA has 39 bases and is translated from base 1. CDR1 is given as LGHNA and CDR2 as YSLEER, both from the germline V gene. V trim: 4 bases; J trim: 6 bases; unmatched bases: 2. TCR beta CDR3 regions were sequenced from DNA using the immunoSEQ Assay. In the authors' own workflow: To compute T cell density, TCR beta template counts were normalized to usable DNA, which was estimated by amplifying housekeeping genes. Using the preseqR package, richness was estimated by extrapolating to 120,000 templates for tissue samples and 400,000 templates for PBMC samples. Clonality was calculated as one minus Pielou's evenness. Tissue-enriched TCRs were identified through differential abundance testing performed on productive amino-acid clonotypes, with a minimum total count of 5 and an alpha of 0.1. The Jaccard Index and the Morisita Overlap Index were used to measure how much the repertoires overlapped between compartments. GLIPH grouped TCR beta CDR3s together with public tetramer-defined viral CDR3s, and a viral motif had to include at least three viral sequences and also show V-gene enrichment. The source is immuneACCESS, and TCRdb retained only in-frame sequences with V and J called. Part of the clones is not carried over; for the studies checked, unresolved V genes explain less than half of this, and the remainder is unexplained. That table gives V, J and clone size, and the DNA gave D and trimming. Present in this sample are about 53,000 clones, around four fifths of which were seen just once. The ten largest make up about 17% of the sample.

Study-wide findings and limitations: The highest T cell clonality was observed in uninvolved tumor-adjacent lung, where clonality exceeded that of tumor, suggesting that antigenic responses were more focused in uninvolved tumor-adjacent lung. Higher T cell density in blood was associated with longer overall survival, whereas higher clonality in adjacent lung was associated with shorter survival. Of the top 100 tumor clones, a median of roughly 53 were detected in paired uninvolved adjacent lung; roughly 29 were also among that lung's top 100. Multi-region tumor sequencing was not performed, so intratumor heterogeneity could not be excluded. Since the design was exploratory, TCR variables were selected using unadjusted p-values with no false-discovery rate correction.

The sequence was collected from a man aged 35 to 69 with stage III lung adenocarcinoma. This specimen consisted of peripheral blood mononuclear cells, obtained before any cancer treatment. This receptor chain uses TRBV4-3 and TRBJ1-2; 10 bases in the junction line up with TRBD1. The CDR3 reads CASSPGTGDGYTF. Read as DNA, the sequence is TGCGCCAGCAGCCCAGGGACAGGGGATGGCTACACCTTC.